The source of this T cell receptor beta chain is a study of T cell responses to AZD1222 COVID-19 vaccine. General study results and limits: Dominant CD4 TCR responses targeted spike regions 160-218 and 743-854. No repertoire was sampled before or during the peak T cell response, only after it. Donors were mostly white British, more females; clonal diversity possibly underestimated.

Comment on this clone: The antigen is undetermined.

TCRdb keeps only in-frame clones here, not all; method: immunoSEQ multiplex PCR. The sample lists 60,000 to 75,000 clones, roughly four fifths seen once, with roughly 6.5% in the top ten. Second doses at about 4 or about 12 weeks were pooled. Trimming pared 2 bases from V and 6 bases from J, leaving 10 bases between. The CDR3 consists of 14 residues. CDR1 is MGHRA and CDR2 is YSYEKL in the germline V gene. The sample consisted of peripheral blood, taken 28 days after the second AZD1222 dose. The clonotype comes from an adult who received the AZD1222 COVID-19 vaccine. The V gene is TRBV4-1, the J gene TRBJ2-2, with D possibly being TRBD1 (6 bases). The CDR3, as DNA: TGCGCCAGCAGCCAAAGATGGGGGCCCGGGGAGCTGTTTTTT. It yields the protein CASSQRWGPGELFF.